This T cell receptor beta chain is drawn from a study of T cell responses to AZD1222 COVID-19 vaccine. Study in general: Second-dose recipients at about 4 or about 12 weeks were treated as one pooled group.

Whole-study results and caveats: Within unmutated variant regions lay the reported targets of nearly half of spike-specific TCRs. When two AZD1222 doses had been given, Spike-specific TCR breadth and depth rose. Recipients of AZD1222 seropositive at baseline numbered only 6 or 7.

Here immunoSEQ multiplex PCR was the method, and the copy in TCRdb shows in-frame clones only, minus some. Of over 100,000 clones listed, approximately 84% are singletons. Concerning this clone itself: Its cognate antigen is unknown.

The germline CDR1 and CDR2 sequences are SGHDT and YYEEEE. The ends were cut back, 4 bases at V and 5 bases at J, with 16 bases in the middle. CDR3 length: 15 residues. This sample comprised peripheral blood, obtained on day 0 of AZD1222 vaccination. The chain is built from TRBV5-6 and TRBJ2-1; D is uncertain. The receptor was isolated from an adult in good health. The chain's CDR3 is CASSPPAQTNNEQFF. The DNA for the CDR3 is TGTGCCAGCAGCCCACCGGCACAGACCAACAATGAGCAGTTCTTC.